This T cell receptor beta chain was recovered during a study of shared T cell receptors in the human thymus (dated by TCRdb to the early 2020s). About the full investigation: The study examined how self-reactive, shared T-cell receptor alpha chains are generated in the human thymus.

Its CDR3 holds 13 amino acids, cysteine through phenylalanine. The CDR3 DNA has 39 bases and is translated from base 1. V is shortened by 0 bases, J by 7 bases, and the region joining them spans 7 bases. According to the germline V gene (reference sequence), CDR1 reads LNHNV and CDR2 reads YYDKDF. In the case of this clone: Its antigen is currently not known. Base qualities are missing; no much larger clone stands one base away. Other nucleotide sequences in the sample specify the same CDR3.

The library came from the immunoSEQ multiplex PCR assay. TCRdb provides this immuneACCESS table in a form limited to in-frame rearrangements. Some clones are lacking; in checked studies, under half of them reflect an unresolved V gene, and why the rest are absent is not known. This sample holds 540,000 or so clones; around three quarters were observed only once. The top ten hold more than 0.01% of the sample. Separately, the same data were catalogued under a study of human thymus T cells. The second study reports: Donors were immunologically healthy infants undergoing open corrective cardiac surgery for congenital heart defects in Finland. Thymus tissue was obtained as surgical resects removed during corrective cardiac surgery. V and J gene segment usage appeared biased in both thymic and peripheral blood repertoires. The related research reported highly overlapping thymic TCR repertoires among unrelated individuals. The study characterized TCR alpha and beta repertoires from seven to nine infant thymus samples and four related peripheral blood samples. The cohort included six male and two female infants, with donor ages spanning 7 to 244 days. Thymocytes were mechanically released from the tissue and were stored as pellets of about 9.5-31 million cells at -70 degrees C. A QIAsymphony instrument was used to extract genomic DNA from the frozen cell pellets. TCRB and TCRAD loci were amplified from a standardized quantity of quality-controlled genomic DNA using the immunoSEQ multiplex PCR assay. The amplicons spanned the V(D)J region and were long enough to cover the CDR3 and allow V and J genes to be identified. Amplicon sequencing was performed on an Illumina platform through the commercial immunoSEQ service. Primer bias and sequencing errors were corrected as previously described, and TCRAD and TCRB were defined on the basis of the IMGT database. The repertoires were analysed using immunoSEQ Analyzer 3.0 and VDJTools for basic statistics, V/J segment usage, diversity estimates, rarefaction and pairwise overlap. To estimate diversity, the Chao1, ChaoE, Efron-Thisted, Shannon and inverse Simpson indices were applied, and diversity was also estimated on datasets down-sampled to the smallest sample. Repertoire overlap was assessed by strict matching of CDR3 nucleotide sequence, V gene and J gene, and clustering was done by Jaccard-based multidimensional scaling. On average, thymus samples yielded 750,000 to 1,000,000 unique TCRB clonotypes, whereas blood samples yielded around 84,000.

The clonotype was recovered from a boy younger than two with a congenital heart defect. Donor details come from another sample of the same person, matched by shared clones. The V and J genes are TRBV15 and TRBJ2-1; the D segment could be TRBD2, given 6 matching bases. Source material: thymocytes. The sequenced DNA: TGTGCCACCAGCAGAGACAGCGGGAATGAGCAGTTCTTC. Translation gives CATSRDSGNEQFF.